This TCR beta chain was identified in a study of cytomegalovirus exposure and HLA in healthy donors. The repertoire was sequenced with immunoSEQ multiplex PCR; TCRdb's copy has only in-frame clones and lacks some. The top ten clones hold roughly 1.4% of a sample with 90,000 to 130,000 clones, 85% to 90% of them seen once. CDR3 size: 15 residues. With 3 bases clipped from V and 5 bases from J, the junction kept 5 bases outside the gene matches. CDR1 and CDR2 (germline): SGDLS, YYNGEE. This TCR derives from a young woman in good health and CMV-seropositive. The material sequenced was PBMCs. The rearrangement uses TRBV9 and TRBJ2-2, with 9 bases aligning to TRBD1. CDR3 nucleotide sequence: TGTGCCAGCAGCGCGCCGGGACAGGGTACCGGGGAGCTGTTTTTT. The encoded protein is CASSAPGQGTGELFF.